The present T cell receptor (beta chain) was sequenced within a study of human T cells and chemical hapten exposure (dated by TCRdb to about 2021). Broadly, across the study: For sensitization, 2% DPC in acetone was applied to a 2 cm by 2 cm area of upper inner arm skin. Libraries were pooled for sequencing, and variation in per-sample TCR yields was attributed mainly to small differences in library volumes within the pool. The patient cohort, mostly female, included alopecia areata with under or over 50% scalp involvement, alopecia totalis and alopecia universalis. Patch tests used Finn chambers with 0.01% DPC on the upper back, scored after 6 days by International Contact Dermatitis Research Group standards. Peripheral blood TCR repertoire changes were tracked in vivo in alopecia patients during primary and secondary sensitization to the hapten diphenylcyclopropenone (DPC). Throughout the study period of roughly 24 weeks, patients also received therapeutic DPC doses to the scalp every week. Blood samples were taken from patients before sensitization (week 0) and then at 2, 6 and about 24 weeks after DPC sensitization. For TCR sequencing, blood came from 25 to 30 alopecia patients at anywhere from one to four time points (pre-sensitization, 2, 6 and 24 weeks).

Receptor libraries were prepared by RACE. Sequenced on a NextSeq 500. During library preparation, unique molecular identifiers were attached to individual cDNA molecules so that TCRs could be counted in a quantitative, reproducible way. From each blood RNA sample, both TCR alpha and TCR beta chains were sequenced. Turning to the authors' computational methods: Samples had a median of approximately 93,000 TCRs, with a range from roughly 23,224 to 700,000. The Decombinator software suite was used to annotate V, J and CDR3 in the TCR reads. To make PS versus PT1 abundance plots, every sample was subsampled to the same number of TCRs (28,000). TCRs were defined as expanded if absent before sensitization and observed at least eight times at the 2-week time point. In TCRdb, the public reads were trimmed at Q25 with fastp and aligned with MiXCR, with productive beta chains retained. Each CDR3 protein appears once, grouped with its most common genes and DNA. What appears here as the V and J calls and clone size reflects TCRdb's work, not the paper's. The sample table holds under 90,000 distinct CDR3 sequences, of which 6.5% to 10% were seen once. The ten largest account for around 3.5% of the sample.

The research as a whole found: Expanded TCRs formed significantly more large CDR3 similarity clusters than pre-sensitization or healthy control sets, consistent with antigen-driven responses. After repeated subsampling, the strength of the expansion versus patch-test correlation and the threshold at which it became significant changed. Because every patient had alopecia, a presumed autoimmune disease, the patients' immune response might differ from that of healthy individuals. Patch test score was positively correlated with the number of PT1 expanded TCRs, with significance at thresholds 8, 16 and 32 but not at 4. The number of TCRs above 1 in 1000 frequency did not change with DPC sensitization; there was no evidence of global repertoire structure alterations.

What this sample's time point label stands for: patch test 2, 6 weeks after DPC sensitization. The treatment or condition label here, explained by the study, means: therapeutic diphenylcyclopropenone sensitization with weekly scalp DPC. Blood at each patch-test visit was drawn before the patch test was applied. Patients were eligible if aged 18 to 70, diagnosed with alopecia and judged suitable for DPC therapy, and pregnant patients were excluded. Total RNA was extracted from unfractionated whole blood collected in Tempus Blood RNA tubes. About this clonotype itself: Its target antigen remains unknown. No base qualities exist here, and no much larger clone lies one base off it.

The CDR1 and CDR2 encoded by the germline V gene (reference sequence) are SEHNR and FQNEAQ. The CDR3 holds 17 amino acids from the cysteine to the phenylalanine. This entry keeps only the CDR3 DNA: 51 bases, framed from base 1. V is pruned by 4 bases and J by 1 base, leaving 11 bases of the junction without a gene match. The chain joins TRBV7-9 to TRBJ2-7, and 9 junctional nucleotides match TRBD1. This clonotype originated in a woman aged 45-65 years with alopecia areata. Some clones in this sample may be carry-over from other donors' samples. This specimen consisted of whole blood, obtained in connection with sensitization to the hapten diphenylcyclopropenone (DPC). The CDR3 reads as follows: CASSSGDRARGSYEQYF. The DNA sequence is TGTGCCAGCAGCTCAGGGGACAGGGCGCGGGGGTCCTACGAGCAGTACTTC.